This T cell receptor (beta chain) was recovered during a study of T cells in Graves' hyperthyroidism and ophthalmopathy. This clonotype came up many times. RNA transcripts yielded amplified TCR beta CDR3 regions. In the first-round RT-PCR of the TCR CDR3, the HTBI primer set was used. TCRdb reanalysed the multiplex PCR reads using MiXCR and keeps one entry per CDR3 protein. This table has 220,000 or so distinct CDR3 sequences, 16% appearing once. The CDR3 is 14 residues long. The germline V gene has CDR1 MDHEN and CDR2 SYDVKM. Trimming at V came to 4 bases and at J to 8 bases, leaving 6 bases not matched to a gene. Lactation, pregnancy, other autoimmune disease or uncontrolled infection led to exclusion of patients.

The sequencing input was blood. This chain links TRBV28 with TRBJ1-4; 8 bases align to TRBD1. This clonotype was obtained from a woman in her late teens or twenties with Graves' ophthalmopathy. This CDR3 is CASSSVRGLEKLFF. For the CDR3, the DNA is TGTGCCAGCAGTTCTGTCAGGGGGCTCGAAAAACTGTTTTTT.